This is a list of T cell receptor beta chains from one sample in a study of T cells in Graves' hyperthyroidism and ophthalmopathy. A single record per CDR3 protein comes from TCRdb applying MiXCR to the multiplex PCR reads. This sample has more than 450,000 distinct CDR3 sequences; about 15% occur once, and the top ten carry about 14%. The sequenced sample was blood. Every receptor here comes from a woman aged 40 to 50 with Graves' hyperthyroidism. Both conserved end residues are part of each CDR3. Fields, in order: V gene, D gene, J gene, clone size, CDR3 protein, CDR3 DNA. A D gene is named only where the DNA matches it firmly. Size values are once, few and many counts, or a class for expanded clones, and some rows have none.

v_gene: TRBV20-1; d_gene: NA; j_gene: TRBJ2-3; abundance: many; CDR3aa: CSALGRSISTDTQYF; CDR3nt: TGCAGTGCGCTAGGCCGATCAATTAGCACAGATACGCAGTATTTT
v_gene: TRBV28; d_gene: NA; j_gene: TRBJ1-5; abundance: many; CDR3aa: CASSLVLGGSNQPQHF; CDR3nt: TGTGCCAGCAGTTTGGTTTTAGGGGGAAGCAATCAGCCCCAGCATTTT
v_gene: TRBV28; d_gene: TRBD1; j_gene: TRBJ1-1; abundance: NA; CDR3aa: CASSYGDRGTEAFF; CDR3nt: TGTGCCAGCAGTTATGGGGACAGGGGCACTGAAGCTTTCTTT
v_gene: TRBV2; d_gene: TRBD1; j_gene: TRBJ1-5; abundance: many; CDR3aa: CASSTGTGSQPQHF; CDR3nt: TGTGCCAGCAGTACCGGGACAGGGAGCCAGCCCCAGCATTTT
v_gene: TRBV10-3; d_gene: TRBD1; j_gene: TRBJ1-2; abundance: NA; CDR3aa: CAISDLQGADGYTF; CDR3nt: TGTGCCATCAGTGATTTACAGGGGGCGGATGGCTACACCTTC
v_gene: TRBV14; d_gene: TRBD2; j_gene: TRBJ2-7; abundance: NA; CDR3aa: CASSQGAGGHYEQYF; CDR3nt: TGTGCCAGCAGCCAAGGGGCGGGAGGACACTACGAGCAGTACTTC
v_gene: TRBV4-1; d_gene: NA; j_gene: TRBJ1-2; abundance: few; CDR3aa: CASSQAYQGGDGYTF; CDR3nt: TGCGCCAGCAGCCAAGCCTATCAGGGTGGGGATGGCTACACCTTC
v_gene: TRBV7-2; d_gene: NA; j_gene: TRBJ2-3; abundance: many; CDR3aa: CASSLGAYSMRDTQYF; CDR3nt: TGTGCCAGCAGCTTGGGCGCCTACTCAATGCGCGATACGCAGTATTTT
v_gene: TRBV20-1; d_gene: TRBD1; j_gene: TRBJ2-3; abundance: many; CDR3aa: CSAGGLPGTDTQYF; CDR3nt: TGCAGTGCAGGGGGCCTCCCGGGCACAGATACGCAGTATTTT
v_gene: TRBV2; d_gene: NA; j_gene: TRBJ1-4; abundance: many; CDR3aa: CASSETGGTNEKLFF; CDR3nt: TGTGCCAGCAGTGAGACGGGGGGAACTAATGAAAAACTGTTTTTT
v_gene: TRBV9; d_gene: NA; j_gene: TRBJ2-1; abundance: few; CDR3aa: CASSVGTANEQFF; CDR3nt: TGTGCCAGCAGCGTAGGGACAGCCAATGAGCAGTTCTTC
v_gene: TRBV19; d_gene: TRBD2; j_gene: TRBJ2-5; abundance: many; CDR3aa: CASSQLAGVAETQYF; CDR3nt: TGTGCCAGTAGCCAACTAGCGGGAGTCGCTGAGACCCAGTACTTC
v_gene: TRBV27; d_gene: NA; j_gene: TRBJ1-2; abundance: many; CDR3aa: CASRQGSYGYTF; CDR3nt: TGTGCCAGCAGACAGGGAAGCTATGGCTACACCTTC
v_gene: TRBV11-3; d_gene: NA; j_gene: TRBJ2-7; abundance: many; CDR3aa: CASSLDAGHNYEQYF; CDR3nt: TGTGCCAGCAGCTTAGATGCCGGACACAACTACGAGCAGTACTTC
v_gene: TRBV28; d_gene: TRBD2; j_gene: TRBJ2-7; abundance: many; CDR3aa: CASRTSLAGAYEQYF; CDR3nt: TGTGCCAGCAGGACCTCCCTAGCGGGAGCCTACGAGCAGTACTTC
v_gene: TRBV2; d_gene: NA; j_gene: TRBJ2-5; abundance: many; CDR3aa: CASSRPGQQETQYF; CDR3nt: TGTGCCAGCAGTCGTCCGGGACAACAAGAGACCCAGTACTTC
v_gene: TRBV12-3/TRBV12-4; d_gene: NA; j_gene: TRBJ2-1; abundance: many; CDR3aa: CASRPPHSADSYNEQFF; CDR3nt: TGTGCCAGCAGGCCCCCCCATAGCGCCGACTCCTACAATGAGCAGTTCTTC
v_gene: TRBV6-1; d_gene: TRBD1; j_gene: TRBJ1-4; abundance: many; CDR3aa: CASRRQGVSNEKLFF; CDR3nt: TGTGCCAGCAGGAGACAGGGGGTATCTAATGAAAAACTGTTTTTT
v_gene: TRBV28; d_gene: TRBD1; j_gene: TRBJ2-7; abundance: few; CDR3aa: CASRRSGTGGGYEQYF; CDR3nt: TGTGCCAGCAGGCGCTCCGGGACAGGGGGCGGCTACGAGCAGTACTTC
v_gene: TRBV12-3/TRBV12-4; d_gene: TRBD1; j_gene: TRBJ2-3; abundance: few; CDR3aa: CAVMDRATTDTQYF; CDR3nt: TGTGCCGTAATGGACAGGGCAACCACAGATACGCAGTATTTT
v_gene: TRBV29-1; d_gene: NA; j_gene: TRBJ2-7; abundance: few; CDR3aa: CSVEDFAEQYF; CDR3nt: TGCAGCGTTGAAGATTTTGCCGAGCAGTACTTC
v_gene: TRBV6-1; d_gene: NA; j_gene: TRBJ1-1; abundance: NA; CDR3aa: CASTFTGTQGIEAFF; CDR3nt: TGTGCCAGCACCTTTACAGGTACCCAGGGTATTGAAGCTTTCTTT
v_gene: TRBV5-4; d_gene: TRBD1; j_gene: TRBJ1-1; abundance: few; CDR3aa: CASKDRGLRTEAFF; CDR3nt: TGTGCCAGCAAGGACAGGGGGCTGAGGACTGAAGCTTTCTTT
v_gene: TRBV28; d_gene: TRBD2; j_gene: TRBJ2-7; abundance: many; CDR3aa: CASSLHPRLAGNHEQYF; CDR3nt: TGTGCCAGCAGTTTACACCCTCGCCTAGCGGGAAACCACGAGCAGTACTTC
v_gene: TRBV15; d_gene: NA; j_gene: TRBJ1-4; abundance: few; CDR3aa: CATSRDGVTKLFF; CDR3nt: TGTGCCACCAGCAGAGATGGAGTTACGAAACTGTTTTTT
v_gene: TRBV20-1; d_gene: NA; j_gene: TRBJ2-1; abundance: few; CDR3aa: CSAREDGGGSSYNEQFF; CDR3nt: TGCAGTGCTAGAGAGGATGGGGGCGGGAGCTCCTACAATGAGCAGTTCTTC
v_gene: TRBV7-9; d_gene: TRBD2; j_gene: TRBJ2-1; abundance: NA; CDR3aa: CASSLGGGLAGSLYNEQFF; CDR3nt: TGTGCCAGCAGCTTAGGAGGGGGACTAGCGGGATCACTTTACAATGAGCAGTTCTTC
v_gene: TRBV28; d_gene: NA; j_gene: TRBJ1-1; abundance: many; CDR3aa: CASSQSRGMGTEAFF; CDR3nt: TGTGCCAGCAGCCAAAGTCGGGGTATGGGGACTGAAGCTTTCTTT
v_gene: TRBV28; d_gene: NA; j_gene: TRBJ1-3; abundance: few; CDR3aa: CASSLGSAGHSGNTIYF; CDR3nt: TGTGCCAGCAGTTTGGGGTCCGCAGGGCATTCTGGAAACACCATATATTTT